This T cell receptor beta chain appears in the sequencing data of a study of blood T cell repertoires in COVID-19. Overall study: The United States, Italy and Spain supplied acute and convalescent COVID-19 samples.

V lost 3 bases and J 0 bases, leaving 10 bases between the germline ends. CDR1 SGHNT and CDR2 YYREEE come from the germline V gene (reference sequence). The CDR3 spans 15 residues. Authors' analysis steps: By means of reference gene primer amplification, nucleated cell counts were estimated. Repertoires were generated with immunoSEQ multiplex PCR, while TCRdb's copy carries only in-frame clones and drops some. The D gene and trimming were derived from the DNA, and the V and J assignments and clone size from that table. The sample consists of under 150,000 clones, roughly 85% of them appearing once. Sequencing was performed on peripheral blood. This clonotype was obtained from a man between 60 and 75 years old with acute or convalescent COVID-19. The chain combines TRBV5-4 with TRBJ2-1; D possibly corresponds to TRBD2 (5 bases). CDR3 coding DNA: TGTGCCAGCAGCTGGAGGTTGACCTCCTACAATGAGCAGTTCTTC. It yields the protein CASSWRLTSYNEQFF.